This T cell receptor beta chain was recorded in a study of blood T cell repertoires in COVID-19. Sequenced by immunoSEQ multiplex PCR; TCRdb stores in-frame clones only, minus some. Of about 100,000 clones listed, roughly 87% were seen once; the top ten hold 7% to 9.5%. This TCR was recovered from a man aged 30-40 years in a cohort sampled during active COVID-19. Material for sequencing was peripheral blood.

CDR3 sequence reads: CASNRRRGEPSGANVLTF. The CDR3 DNA is TGTGCCAGCAATCGTCGTAGGGGCGAACCCTCTGGGGCCAACGTCCTGACTTTC. This sequence joins TRBV6-4 and TRBJ2-6, with a possible D match to TRBD1 (5 bases). The germline CDR1 and CDR2 sequences are MRHNA and SNTAGT. V was clipped by 7 bases and J by 0 bases, with 19 bases between them. This CDR3 comprises 18 residues.